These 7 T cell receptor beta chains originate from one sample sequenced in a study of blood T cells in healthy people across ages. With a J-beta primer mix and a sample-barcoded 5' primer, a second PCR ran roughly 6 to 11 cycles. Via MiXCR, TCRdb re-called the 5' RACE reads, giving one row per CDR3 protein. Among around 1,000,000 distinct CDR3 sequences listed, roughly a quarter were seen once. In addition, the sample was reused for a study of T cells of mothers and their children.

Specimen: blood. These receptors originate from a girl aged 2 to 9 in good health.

For the CDR3, the DNA is TGTGCCAGCAGCTCCCCTTCTTTAGCAAACATTCAGTACTTC. Encoded protein: CASSSPSLANIQYF. The chain employs TRBV7-2 and TRBJ2-4; D remains unclear. V dropped 4 bases and J dropped 6 bases, with 13 bases sitting between them. CDR3 length: 14 amino acids. CDR1 is SGHTA and CDR2 is FQGNSA in the germline V gene.

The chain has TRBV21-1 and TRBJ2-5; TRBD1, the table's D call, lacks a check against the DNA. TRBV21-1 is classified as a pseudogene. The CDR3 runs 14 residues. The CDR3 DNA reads TGTGCCAGCAGCTTTAAGGACAGGCAAGAGACCCAGTACTTC. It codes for CASSFKDRQETQYF.

The chain's CDR3 is CASSPRTDYEQYF. Written as DNA, the CDR3 is TGCGCCAGCAGCCCTCGGACAGACTACGAGCAGTACTTC. This sequence joins TRBV4-3 and TRBJ2-5, with D possibly TRBD1 on 6 matching bases. The end of the DNA aligns better with TRBJ2-7, so the J call may be wrong. CDR1 is LGHNA and CDR2 is YSLEER in the germline V gene. This CDR3 is 13 amino acids long.

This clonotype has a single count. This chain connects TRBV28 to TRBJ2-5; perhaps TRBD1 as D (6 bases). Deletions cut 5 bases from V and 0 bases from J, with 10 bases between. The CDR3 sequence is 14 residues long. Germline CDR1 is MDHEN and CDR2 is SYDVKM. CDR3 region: CASSKGHYQETQYF. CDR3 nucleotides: TGTGCCAGCAGTAAGGGACATTACCAAGAGACCCAGTACTTC.

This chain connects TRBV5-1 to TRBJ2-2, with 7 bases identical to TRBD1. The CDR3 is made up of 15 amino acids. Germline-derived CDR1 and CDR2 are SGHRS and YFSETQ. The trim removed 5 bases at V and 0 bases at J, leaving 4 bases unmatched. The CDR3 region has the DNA TGCGCCAGCAGACAAACAGGGGCGAACACCGGGGAGCTGTTTTTT. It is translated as CASRQTGANTGELFF.

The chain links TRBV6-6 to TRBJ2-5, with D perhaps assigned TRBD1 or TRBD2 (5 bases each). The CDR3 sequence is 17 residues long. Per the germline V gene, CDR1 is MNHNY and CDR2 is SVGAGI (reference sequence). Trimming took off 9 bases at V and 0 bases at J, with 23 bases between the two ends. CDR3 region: CASGTQGTRGDQETQYF. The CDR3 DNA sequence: TGTGCCAGTGGCACTCAAGGAACACGAGGGGACCAAGAGACCCAGTACTTC.

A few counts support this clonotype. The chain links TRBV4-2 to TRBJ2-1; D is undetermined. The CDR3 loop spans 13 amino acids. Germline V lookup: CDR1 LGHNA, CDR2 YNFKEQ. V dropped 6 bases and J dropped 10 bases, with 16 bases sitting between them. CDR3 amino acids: CASRPSLGWEQFF. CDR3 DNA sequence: TGTGCCAGCAGGCCTTCTCTAGGGTGGGAGCAGTTCTTC.